A selection of T cell receptor beta chains follows, all from one sample in a study of cytotoxic CD8 clonotypes in ibrutinib-treated CLL. The protocol was immunoSEQ multiplex PCR, while the TCRdb copy is restricted to in-frame clones and leaves out a portion. The repertoire consists of about 200,000 clones, with roughly 79% occurring once and the leading ten covering about an eighth. Here the sequenced sample was PBMCs, taken after 12 months of ibrutinib treatment. The receptors come from a human donor with chronic lymphocytic leukemia. Both conserved end residues are part of each CDR3. The D gene is left open where the match is weak. Clone size is shown for a subset of rows, as once, few, many or a class of expanded clone.

J gene	V gene	clone size	D gene	CDR3 protein	CDR3 DNA
TRBJ2-1	TRBV25-1	few	TRBD1	CASSEYRRQGADNEQFF	TGTGCCAGCAGTGAATATAGAAGACAGGGGGCTGACAATGAGCAGTTCTTC
TRBJ1-6	TRBV6-6	few	-	CASSYPQGRPPLHF	TGTGCCAGCAGTTACCCCCAGGGGAGACCACCCCTCCACTTT
TRBJ1-6	TRBV7-9	once	-	CASSLVGQSSYNSPLHF	TGTGCCAGCAGCTTAGTCGGACAGAGCTCCTATAATTCACCCCTCCACTTT
TRBJ1-1	TRBV20-1	-	-	CSAMTEKAFF	TGCAGTGCTATGACGGAGAAAGCTTTCTTT
TRBJ1-5	TRBV9	-	-	CASSIGQSNQPQHF	TGTGCCAGCAGCATTGGACAGAGCAATCAGCCCCAGCATTTT
TRBJ2-7	TRBV20-1	few	-	CSARDSNEQYF	TGCAGTGCGCGGGACAGCAACGAGCAGTACTTC
TRBJ2-7	TRBV5-5	-	TRBD2	CASSSQGLAIYEQYF	TGTGCCAGCAGCTCCCAGGGACTAGCGATATACGAGCAGTACTTC
TRBJ1-1	TRBV28	-	-	CASSLLPSRGAFF	TGTGCCAGCAGTTTATTGCCGTCGAGGGGAGCTTTCTTT
TRBJ2-7	TRBV11-2	-	TRBD1	CASSLLPEGRTGWMYEQYF	TGTGCCAGCAGCTTACTTCCCGAAGGAAGGACAGGGTGGATGTACGAGCAGTACTTC
TRBJ2-7	TRBV5-1	once	-	CASSNAGTVSSYEQYF	TGCGCCAGCAGCAATGCCGGGACTGTAAGCTCCTACGAGCAGTACTTC
TRBJ2-3	TRBV7-9	-	-	CASSTQGTDTQYF	TGTGCCAGCAGCACGCAGGGGACCGATACGCAGTATTTT
TRBJ1-5	TRBV6-1	-	-	CASSEAPDRRKPQHF	TGTGCCAGCAGTGAAGCCCCCGACAGGCGGAAACCCCAGCATTTT
TRBJ2-1	TRBV11-2	-	-	CASSLGYYNEQFF	TGTGCCAGCAGCTTAGGGTACTACAATGAGCAGTTCTTC
TRBJ2-5	TRBV7-9	-	TRBD2	CASSLGLAGATGQYF	TGTGCCAGCAGCTTAGGACTAGCGGGAGCTACGGGCCAGTACTTC
TRBJ2-2	TRBV9	-	TRBD2	CASSVSAGGNTGELFF	TGTGCCAGCAGCGTAAGTGCGGGGGGGAACACCGGGGAGCTGTTTTTT
TRBJ1-2	TRBV6-1	-	-	CASRDASGYTF	TGTGCCAGCAGGGATGCCAGTGGCTACACCTTC
TRBJ1-4	TRBV30	-	TRBD1	CASDRGLGGNEKLFF	TGTGCCTCGGACAGGGGGCTTGGGGGGAATGAAAAACTGTTTTTT
TRBJ1-1	TRBV27	-	-	CASSFRGGEAFF	TGTGCCAGCAGTTTTCGTGGGGGTGAAGCTTTCTTT
TRBJ2-2	TRBV5-1	-	-	CASSPTMETASLSGELFF	TGCGCCAGCAGCCCCACGATGGAGACAGCGAGCCTGTCCGGGGAGCTGTTTTTT
TRBJ2-2	TRBV28	-	-	CASSSSYNTGELFF	TGTGCCAGCAGTTCTAGCTACAACACCGGGGAGCTGTTTTTT
TRBJ2-7	TRBV5-4	-	TRBD2	CASSWRGGRSSYEQYF	TGTGCCAGCAGCTGGCGTGGCGGGAGGTCCAGTTACGAGCAGTACTTC
TRBJ2-1	TRBV13	once	TRBD2	CASVPSGTPGNEQFF	TGTGCCAGCGTCCCTAGCGGGACCCCCGGGAATGAGCAGTTCTTC
TRBJ2-5	TRBV19	-	-	CASSIGYQETQYF	TGTGCCAGTAGTATTGGGTACCAAGAGACCCAGTACTTC
TRBJ2-3	TRBV29-1	many	TRBD2	CSVPPGLAGNTDTQYF	TGCAGCGTCCCCCCCGGTCTAGCGGGGAACACAGATACGCAGTATTTT
TRBJ2-7	TRBV27	-	-	CASSLVSASYEQYF	TGTGCCAGCAGTTTGGTGTCTGCATCCTACGAGCAGTACTTC
TRBJ2-7	TRBV9	-	TRBD1	CASSSGWTGAYEQYF	TGTGCCAGCAGCTCCGGCTGGACAGGGGCCTACGAGCAGTACTTC
TRBJ2-1	TRBV5-1	-	-	CASSVAPNAYNEQFF	TGCGCCAGCAGCGTAGCGCCTAACGCCTACAATGAGCAGTTCTTC
TRBJ2-1	TRBV5-1	-	-	CASQSLGGSYNEQFF	TGCGCCAGCCAGTCTCTTGGGGGTAGCTACAATGAGCAGTTCTTC
TRBJ2-7	TRBV5-1	few	-	CASSLGDYEGREQYF	TGCGCCAGCAGCTTGGGCGATTATGAAGGGCGGGAGCAGTACTTC
TRBJ2-7	TRBV5-1	-	-	CASSLDGYEQYF	TGCGCCAGCAGCTTGGACGGCTACGAGCAGTACTTC
TRBJ2-1	TRBV4-2	-	-	CASSQEGGYNEQFF	TGTGCCAGCAGCCAAGAGGGGGGATACAATGAGCAGTTCTTC
TRBJ2-1	TRBV7-9	-	-	CASSDFAQFF	TGTGCCAGCAGCGACTTTGCGCAGTTCTTC
TRBJ2-5	TRBV6-5	-	-	CASSSRGGETQYF	TGTGCCAGCAGTTCCAGGGGAGGGGAGACCCAGTACTTC
TRBJ1-4	TRBV29-1	few	-	CSVAPSTGTATNEKLFF	TGCAGCGTAGCACCCTCGACAGGAACTGCAACTAATGAAAAACTGTTTTTT
TRBJ1-2	TRBV11-2	once	TRBD1	CASSLAGTASNYGYTF	TGTGCCAGCAGCTTAGCGGGGACAGCGTCTAACTATGGCTACACCTTC
TRBJ1-3	TRBV30	-	-	CAWSALRTSRSGNTIYF	TGTGCCTGGAGTGCCTTGAGGACTTCTCGCTCTGGAAACACCATATATTTT
TRBJ1-2	TRBV6-6	-	-	CASLEGANYGYTF	TGTGCCAGTCTAGAGGGAGCTAACTATGGCTACACCTTC
TRBJ2-7	TRBV4-1	-	-	CASSQDGGDCLRGEQYF	TGCGCCAGCAGCCAAGATGGAGGGGACTGTCTTCGCGGAGAGCAGTACTTC
TRBJ2-7	TRBV5-1	-	TRBD2	CASSLVSGRAVIYEQYF	TGCGCCAGCAGCTTGGTTAGCGGGAGGGCCGTGATCTACGAGCAGTACTTC
TRBJ2-7	TRBV10-3	-	-	CAISDPGTSYEQYF	TGTGCCATCAGTGACCCGGGAACCTCTTACGAGCAGTACTTC
TRBJ1-2	TRBV6-5	once	TRBD1	CASSYWAGGPGAGYTF	TGTGCCAGCAGTTACTGGGCAGGGGGTCCCGGGGCTGGCTACACCTTC
TRBJ2-7	TRBV6-5	-	TRBD2	CASTTMPAGDYEQYF	TGTGCCAGCACCACCATGCCTGCGGGAGACTACGAGCAGTACTTC
TRBJ2-7	TRBV28	few	TRBD2	CASSPPLRLAGGEQYF	TGTGCCAGCAGTCCCCCCCTGAGACTAGCGGGAGGCGAGCAGTACTTC
TRBJ2-7	TRBV2	-	-	CATDPNGQAYEQYF	TGTGCCACCGACCCCAACGGGCAGGCCTACGAGCAGTACTTC
TRBJ1-4	TRBV19	few	-	CASSIVGNPNEKLFF	TGTGCCAGTAGTATAGTGGGGAACCCCAATGAAAAACTGTTTTTT
TRBJ2-7	TRBV7-9	-	-	CASSLGSGEQYF	TGTGCCAGCAGCTTAGGATCTGGCGAGCAGTACTTC
TRBJ2-7	TRBV14	few	-	CASSQVSAIAYEQYF	TGTGCCAGCAGCCAAGTTTCGGCCATAGCCTACGAGCAGTACTTC
TRBJ2-7	TRBV11-3	-	-	CASSSRDRTTYEQYF	TGTGCCAGCAGCTCCCGGGACCGTACAACCTACGAGCAGTACTTC
TRBJ2-3	TRBV27	-	-	CASTSTTPLGRGDTQYF	TGTGCCAGCACCTCCACGACCCCCCTGGGGCGGGGAGATACGCAGTATTTT
TRBJ2-5	TRBV4-1	-	TRBD1	CASSQGQGDPGETQYF	TGCGCCAGCAGCCAAGGACAGGGAGATCCCGGGGAGACCCAGTACTTC
TRBJ2-7	TRBV2	once	-	CASSEVGGYEQYF	TGTGCCAGCAGTGAGGTCGGCGGGTACGAGCAGTACTTC
TRBJ2-1	TRBV14	-	-	CASSPYPNEQFF	TGTGCCAGCAGCCCCTATCCCAATGAGCAGTTCTTC
TRBJ1-5	TRBV6-5	-	TRBD1	CASSYGTGIQPQHF	TGTGCCAGCAGTTACGGGACAGGGATCCAGCCCCAGCATTTT
TRBJ1-1	TRBV7-8	-	-	CASSLFRQTNTEAFF	TGTGCCAGCAGCTTATTTAGACAGACGAACACTGAAGCTTTCTTT
TRBJ1-2	TRBV28	-	-	CATHAPYGYTF	TGTGCTACGCACGCCCCCTATGGCTACACCTTC
TRBJ2-3	TRBV25-1	-	TRBD1	CASSDPGQDNTDTQYF	TGTGCCAGCAGTGACCCTGGACAGGATAACACAGATACGCAGTATTTT
TRBJ1-1	TRBV11-2	-	-	CASSGIAVIPNTEAFF	TGTGCCAGCAGCGGCATAGCCGTGATCCCGAACACTGAAGCTTTCTTT
TRBJ2-7	TRBV11-2	once	TRBD2	CASSLEASGWDEQYF	TGTGCCAGCAGCTTAGAGGCTAGCGGCTGGGACGAGCAGTACTTC
TRBJ2-5	TRBV4-1	-	TRBD2	CASSGSGRGGETQYF	TGCGCCAGCAGCGGTAGCGGGAGAGGAGGAGAGACCCAGTACTTC